These 18 T cell receptor beta chains share one sample of origin, sequenced in a study of technical replicates of blood from a handful of donors. Clones were sequenced by immunoSEQ multiplex PCR, and TCRdb holds only the in-frame ones, with some missing. The data show tens of thousands of clones, with roughly 95% seen just once and about 0.39% held by the top ten. Sequencing was carried out using T cells isolated from PBMCs. Source of these receptors: a human donor in good health.

This chain connects TRBV25-1 to TRBJ1-2, with 9 nucleotides matching TRBD1. With 4 bases clipped from V and 2 bases from J, the junction kept 5 bases outside the gene matches. There are 15 residues in the CDR3. The V gene's germline CDR1 is MGHDK and CDR2 SYGVNS. The CDR3: CASSVRGTGNYGYTF. The CDR3 nucleotides are TGTGCCAGCAGTGTTCGCGGGACAGGGAACTATGGCTACACCTTC.

V is TRBV28 and J is TRBJ2-3; 8 bases agree with TRBD2. Trimming took 9 bases from V and 4 from J; bases not matched to a gene: 9. CDR3 length: 14 residues. Germline assignment: CDR1 MDHEN and CDR2 SYDVKM. The DNA of the CDR3 is TGTGCCAGTATCACTAGCGGTCGGGCAGATACGCAGTATTTT. Protein product: CASITSGRADTQYF.

The chain is built from TRBV4-3 and TRBJ2-7, with 10 bases fitting TRBD2. The CDR3 length is 15 residues. Germline V gene data show CDR1 as LGHNA and CDR2 as YSLEER. V shed 5 bases, J shed 3 bases, and the junction held 7 bases outside the gene matches. The CDR3 region is CASSYATSGFYEQYF. The CDR3 bases are TGCGCCAGCAGCTATGCGACTAGCGGGTTCTACGAGCAGTACTTC.

This sequence joins TRBV2 and TRBJ1-2, with TRBD1 matching over 8 bases. V lost 6 bases and J lost 1; bases outside the gene matches: 4. Germline lookup yields CDR1 SNHLY and CDR2 FYNNEI. The CDR3 extends over 14 amino acids. CDR3 protein: CASSGGQGNYGYTF. Here the CDR3 DNA reads TGTGCCAGCAGCGGCGGACAGGGTAACTATGGCTACACCTTC.

This chain joins TRBV27 and TRBJ1-5; D is uncertain. V was pared by 2 bases and J by 6 bases, with 14 bases between. This CDR3 contains 15 residues. Germline lookup yields CDR1 MNHEY and CDR2 SMNVEV (reference sequence). The CDR3 DNA sequence: TGTGCCAGCAGTTTAGCCGGAGGGATCGCTCAGCCCCAGCATTTT. Protein product: CASSLAGGIAQPQHF.

This chain connects TRBV7-2 to TRBJ2-2, with D perhaps matching TRBD2 (5 bases). Looked up from germline, CDR1 is SGHTA and CDR2 is FQGNSA. The CDR3 is made up of 14 amino acids. Between the trimmed V and J ends, which lost 5 bases and 9 bases, there was a span of 16 bases. The CDR3 DNA is TGTGCCAGCAGCCCAAGTACACTAGTCCGGGAGCTGTTTTTT. Amino acid sequence: CASSPSTLVRELFF.

V is TRBV30 and J is TRBJ2-3; TRBD2 matches at 9 bases. Per the germline V gene, CDR1 is GTSNPN and CDR2 is SVGIG (reference sequence). The V segment lost 4 bases and the J segment 5 bases; nucleotides outside the gene matches: 4. CDR3 size: 13 residues. Here the CDR3 reads CAWNLAGRDTQYF. The CDR3 DNA reads TGTGCCTGGAATCTAGCGGGACGAGATACGCAGTATTTT.

V and J are TRBV4-2 and TRBJ2-1; 8 nucleotides match TRBD2. Losses at the gene ends were 0 bases for V and 6 bases for J; bases not matched to a gene: 10. CDR1 is LGHNA, CDR2 YNFKEQ, per germline. This CDR3 is 17 amino acids long. The CDR3 region is CASSQDIPGLVFNEQFF. In DNA, the CDR3 is TGTGCCAGCAGCCAAGATATCCCGGGACTAGTGTTCAATGAGCAGTTCTTC.

The chain uses TRBV18 and TRBJ2-5, with D tentatively TRBD1 (5 bases). Germline V gene sequence: CDR1 KGHSH, CDR2 LQKENI. The length of the CDR3 is 13 residues. Trimming pared 4 bases from V and 3 bases from J, leaving 9 bases between. CDR3 in DNA: TGTGCCAGCTCACTGGACACGAAAGAGACCCAGTACTTC. Amino acid sequence: CASSLDTKETQYF.

This rearrangement joins TRBV5-6 to TRBJ2-3; perhaps TRBD2 as D (5 bases). The CDR3 is 17 amino acids. Looked up from germline, CDR1 is SGHDT and CDR2 is YYEEEE. Trimming stripped 0 bases from V and 0 bases from J, with 14 bases between. CDR3 nucleotide sequence: TGTGCCAGCAGCTTGGAGTTCGAGCGGCCTAGCACAGATACGCAGTATTTT. Protein sequence: CASSLEFERPSTDTQYF.

The V call is TRBV27, the J call TRBJ2-7; D perhaps matches TRBD1 (6 bases). CDR3 length: 16 amino acids. The germline CDR1 and CDR2 sequences are MNHEY and SMNVEV (reference sequence). The V end was cut by 7 bases, the J end by 4 bases, with 23 bases between. CDR3 nucleotides: TGTGCCAGCACTGTAGCTGCAGGGGTGGGAATATACGAGCAGTACTTC. It codes for CASTVAAGVGIYEQYF.

This clone was counted only a few times. The chain employs TRBV28 and TRBJ2-2; 10 positions match TRBD1. The germline gives CDR1 MDHEN, CDR2 SYDVKM. Trimming took 6 bases from V and 7 from J; bases not matched to a gene: 8. CDR3 length equals 15 residues. This chain's CDR3 is CASSSGTGDVGELFF. The CDR3 DNA sequence: TGTGCCAGCAGCTCCGGGACAGGGGATGTCGGGGAGCTGTTTTTT.

V usage is TRBV10-1 and J usage is TRBJ2-7, with D tentatively TRBD2 (5 bases). V was trimmed by 4 bases and J by 4 bases, leaving 17 bases between them. Germline loops: CDR1 WNHNN, CDR2 SYGVQD (reference sequence). The CDR3 totals 15 residues. The CDR3 DNA is TGCGCCAGCAGTGCTATGCTGGCGGGCCTGTACGAGCAGTACTTC. This translates into CASSAMLAGLYEQYF.

The J gene is TRBJ1-3, the V gene TRBV6-5; 7 bases match TRBD1. Trimming removed 0 bases from V and 1 base from J; junction bases left unmatched: 0. Germline CDR1 is MNHEY and CDR2 is SVGAGI. This CDR3 contains 15 residues. The CDR3 DNA reads TGTGCCAGCAGTTACTCGACAGGGTCTGGAAACACCATATATTTT. Amino acid sequence: CASSYSTGSGNTIYF.

The V and J genes are TRBV4-3 and TRBJ1-1; maybe TRBD1 (5 bases). The CDR3 covers 14 residues. Trimming left V 4 bases short and J 0 bases short, with 9 bases between. The germline V gene encodes CDR1 LGHNA and CDR2 YSLEER. For the CDR3, the DNA is TGCGCCAGCAGCCCCAGGGTCATGAACACTGAAGCTTTCTTT. It codes for CASSPRVMNTEAFF.

The chain combines TRBV30 with TRBJ1-4; the D is unclear. CDR3 length equals 11 residues. CDR1 is GTSNPN and CDR2 is SVGIG in the germline V gene (reference sequence). V was trimmed by 4 bases and J by 5 bases, leaving 5 bases between them. The DNA for the CDR3 is TGTGCCTGGATTCGGAATGAAAAACTGTTTTTT. Its translation is CAWIRNEKLFF.

This chain joins TRBV30 and TRBJ2-7; 9 bases fit TRBD2. V trimming: 4 bases; J trimming: 5 bases; junction bases outside the gene matches: 3. From germline, CDR1 is GTSNPN and CDR2 SVGIG (reference sequence). CDR3 length: 12 residues. Here the CDR3 DNA reads TGTGCCTGGACTAGCGGGATTGACGAGCAGTACTTC. Its protein product is CAWTSGIDEQYF.

The V call is TRBV6-1, the J call TRBJ2-7, with 9 bases matching TRBD1. This CDR3 comprises 16 residues. Germline CDR1 MNHNS, CDR2 SASEGT. Unmatched junction bases numbered 5, after V lost 2 bases and J lost 0 bases. The chain's CDR3 is CASSELGTGISYEQYF. The CDR3 nucleotides read TGTGCCAGCAGTGAATTAGGGACAGGGATCTCCTACGAGCAGTACTTC.